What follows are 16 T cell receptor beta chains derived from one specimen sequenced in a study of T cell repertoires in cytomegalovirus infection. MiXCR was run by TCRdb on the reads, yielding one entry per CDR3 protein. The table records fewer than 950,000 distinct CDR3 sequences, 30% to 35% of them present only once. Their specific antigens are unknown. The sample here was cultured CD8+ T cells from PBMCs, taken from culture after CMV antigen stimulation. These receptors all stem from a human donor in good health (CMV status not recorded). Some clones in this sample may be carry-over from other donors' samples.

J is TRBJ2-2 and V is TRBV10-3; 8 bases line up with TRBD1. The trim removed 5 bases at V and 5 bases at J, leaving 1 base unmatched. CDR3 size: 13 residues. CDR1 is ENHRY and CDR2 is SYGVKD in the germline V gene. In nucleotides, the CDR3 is TGTGCCATCAGTACAGGGGGAACCGGGGAGCTGTTTTTT. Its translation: CAISTGGTGELFF.

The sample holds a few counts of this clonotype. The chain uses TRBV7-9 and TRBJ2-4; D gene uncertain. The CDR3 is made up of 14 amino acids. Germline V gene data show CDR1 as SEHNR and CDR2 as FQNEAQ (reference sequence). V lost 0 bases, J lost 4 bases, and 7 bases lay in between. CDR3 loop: CASSLASEKNIQYF. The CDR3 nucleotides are TGTGCCAGCAGCTTAGCGAGTGAGAAAAACATTCAGTACTTC.

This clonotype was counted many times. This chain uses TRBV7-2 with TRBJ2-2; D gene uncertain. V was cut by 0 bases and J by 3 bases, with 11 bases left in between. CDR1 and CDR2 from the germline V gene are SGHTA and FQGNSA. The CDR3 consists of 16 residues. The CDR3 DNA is TGTGCCAGCAGCTTAGCAGGAAGGACCTACACCGGGGAGCTGTTTTTT. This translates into CASSLAGRTYTGELFF. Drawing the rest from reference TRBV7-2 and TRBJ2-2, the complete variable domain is GAGVSQSPSNKVTEKGKDVELRCDPISGHTALYWYRQSLGQGLEFLIYFQGNSAPDKSGLPSDRFSAERTGGSVSTLTIQRTQQEDSAVYLCASSLAGRTYTGELFFGEGSRLTVL.

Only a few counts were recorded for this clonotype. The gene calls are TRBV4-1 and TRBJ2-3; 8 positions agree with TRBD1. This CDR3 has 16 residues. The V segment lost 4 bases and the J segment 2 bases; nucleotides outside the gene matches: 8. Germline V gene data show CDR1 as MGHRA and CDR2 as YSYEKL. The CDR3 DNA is TGCGCCAGCAGCCTTCGGACAGGGTCCTCCACAGATACGCAGTATTTT. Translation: CASSLRTGSSTDTQYF.

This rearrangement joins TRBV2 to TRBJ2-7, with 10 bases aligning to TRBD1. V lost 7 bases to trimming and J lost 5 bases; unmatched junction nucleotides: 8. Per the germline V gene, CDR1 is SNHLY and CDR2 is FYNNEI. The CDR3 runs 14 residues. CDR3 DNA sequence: TGTGCCAGCATGGAGGGACAGGGGAACCACGAGCAGTACTTC. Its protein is CASMEGQGNHEQYF.

As DNA, the CDR3 is TGTGCCAGCAGTTACTCGAGTGACAGGGTTGGGGATACGCAGTATTTT. Its translation is CASSYSSDRVGDTQYF. The chain is built from TRBV6-6 and TRBJ2-3; the match to TRBD1 covers 7 bases. The CDR3 contains 16 residues. CDR1 and CDR2 (germline): MNHNY, SVGAGI (reference sequence). V shed 0 bases, J shed 6 bases, and the junction held 9 bases outside the gene matches.

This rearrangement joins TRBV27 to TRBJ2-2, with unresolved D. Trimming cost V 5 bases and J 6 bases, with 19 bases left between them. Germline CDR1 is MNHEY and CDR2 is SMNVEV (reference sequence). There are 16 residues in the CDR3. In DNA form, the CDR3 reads TGTGCCAGCAGTGACGACGGGCCGTCCTTACCCGGGGAGCTGTTTTTT. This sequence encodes CASSDDGPSLPGELFF.

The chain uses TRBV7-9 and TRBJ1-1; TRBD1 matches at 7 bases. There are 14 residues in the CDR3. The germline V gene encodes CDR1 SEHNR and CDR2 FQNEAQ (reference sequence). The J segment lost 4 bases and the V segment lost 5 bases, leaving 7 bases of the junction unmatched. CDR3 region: CASSPEGAGTEAFF. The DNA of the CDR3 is TGTGCCAGCAGCCCCGAGGGGGCGGGCACTGAAGCTTTCTTT.

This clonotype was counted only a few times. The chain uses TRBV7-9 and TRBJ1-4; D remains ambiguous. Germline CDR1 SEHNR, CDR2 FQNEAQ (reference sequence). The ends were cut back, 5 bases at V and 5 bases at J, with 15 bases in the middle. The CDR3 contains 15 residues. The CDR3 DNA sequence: TGTGCCAGCAGCGCTCTTGCCAGGTTAAATGAAAAACTGTTTTTT. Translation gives CASSALARLNEKLFF.

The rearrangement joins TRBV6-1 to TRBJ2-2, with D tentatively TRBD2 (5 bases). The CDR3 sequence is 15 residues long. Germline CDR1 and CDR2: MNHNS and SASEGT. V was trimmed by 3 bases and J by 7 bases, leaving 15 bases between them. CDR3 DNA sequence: TGTGCCAGCAGTGATATTCGGGAATGGGGCGGGGAGCTGTTTTTT. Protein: CASSDIREWGGELFF.

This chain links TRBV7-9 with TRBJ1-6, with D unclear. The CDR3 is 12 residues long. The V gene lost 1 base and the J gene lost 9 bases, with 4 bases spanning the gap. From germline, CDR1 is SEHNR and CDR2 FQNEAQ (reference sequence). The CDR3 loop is CASSLGVSPLHF. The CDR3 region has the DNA TGTGCCAGCAGCTTAGGGGTTTCACCCCTCCACTTT.

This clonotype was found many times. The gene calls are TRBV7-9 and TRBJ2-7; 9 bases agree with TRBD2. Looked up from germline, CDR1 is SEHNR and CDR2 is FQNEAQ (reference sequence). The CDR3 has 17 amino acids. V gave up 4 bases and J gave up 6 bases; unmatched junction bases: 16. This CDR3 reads CASSSTGGTSPSREQYF. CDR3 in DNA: TGTGCCAGCAGCTCGACCGGGGGGACTAGCCCATCGCGCGAGCAGTACTTC.

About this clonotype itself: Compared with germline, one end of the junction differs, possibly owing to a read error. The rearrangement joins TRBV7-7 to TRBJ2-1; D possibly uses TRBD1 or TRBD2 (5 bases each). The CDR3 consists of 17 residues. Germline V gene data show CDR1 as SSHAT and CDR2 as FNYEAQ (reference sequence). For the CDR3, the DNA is TGTGCTAGCAGCTTAGGGGACGGACTCTCCTCCTACAATGAGCAGTTCTTC. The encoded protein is CASSLGDGLSSYNEQFF.

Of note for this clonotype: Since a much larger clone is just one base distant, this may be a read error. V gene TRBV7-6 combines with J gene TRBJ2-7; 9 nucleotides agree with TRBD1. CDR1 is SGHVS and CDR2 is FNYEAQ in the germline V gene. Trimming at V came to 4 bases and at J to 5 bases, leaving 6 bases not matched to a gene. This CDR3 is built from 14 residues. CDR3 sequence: CASSSGTGPNEQYF. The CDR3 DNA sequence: TGTGCCAGCAGCTCCGGGACAGGGCCCAACGAGCAGTACTTC.

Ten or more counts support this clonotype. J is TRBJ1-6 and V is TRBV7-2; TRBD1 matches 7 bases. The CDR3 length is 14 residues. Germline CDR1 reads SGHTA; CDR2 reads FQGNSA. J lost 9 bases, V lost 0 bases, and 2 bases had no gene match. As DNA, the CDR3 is TGTGCCAGCAGCTTAGCGGGGACAGCTTCACCCCTCCACTTT. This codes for CASSLAGTASPLHF.

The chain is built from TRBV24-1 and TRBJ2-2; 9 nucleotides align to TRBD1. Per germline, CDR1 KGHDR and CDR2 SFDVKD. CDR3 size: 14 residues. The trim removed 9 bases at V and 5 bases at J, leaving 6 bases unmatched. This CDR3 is CATLDRGGTGELFF. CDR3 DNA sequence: TGTGCCACCCTGGACAGGGGTGGGACCGGGGAGCTGTTTTTT.